Listed below are T cell receptor beta chains from one sample, sequenced in a study of prognosis after radiotherapy for stage I lung cancer. TCRdb reanalysed the multiplex PCR reads using MiXCR and keeps one entry per CDR3 protein. Of roughly 30,000 distinct CDR3 sequences listed, about 43% are singletons. The sequencing used PBMCs, collected before or after stereotactic body radiation therapy (not recorded which). These TCRs come from a donor of 50 years or more with non-small cell lung cancer. Both conserved end residues are part of each CDR3. The order of the fields is D gene, J gene, V gene, clone size, CDR3 DNA, CDR3 protein. A D gene is named only where the DNA matches it firmly. For some rows the clone size is stated as once, few or many, or as a class when expanded; others skip it.

D gene: TRBD1; J gene: TRBJ2-7; V gene: TRBV3-1; clone size: many; CDR3 DNA: TGTGCCAGCAGCCACCTGGACAGGGGCGTGTACGAGCAGTACTTC; CDR3 protein: CASSHLDRGVYEQYF
D gene: -; J gene: TRBJ2-5; V gene: TRBV29-1; clone size: many; CDR3 DNA: TGCAGCGTGGTACAGGAGTGGGGGGCGGAAGAGACCCAGTACTTC; CDR3 protein: CSVVQEWGAEETQYF
D gene: -; J gene: TRBJ2-2; V gene: TRBV27; clone size: -; CDR3 DNA: TGTGCCAGCATTGACGCTGGACACGGGGAGCTGTTTTTT; CDR3 protein: CASIDAGHGELFF
D gene: TRBD1; J gene: TRBJ2-1; V gene: TRBV7-9; clone size: -; CDR3 DNA: TGTGCCAGCAGCTGGACAGGGGTCAGCTCCTACAATGAGCAGTTCTTC; CDR3 protein: CASSWTGVSSYNEQFF
D gene: TRBD1; J gene: TRBJ2-1; V gene: TRBV4-3; clone size: many; CDR3 DNA: TGCGCCAGCAGCCAGGACAGGTCCTTTTGGCAGTTCTTC; CDR3 protein: CASSQDRSFWQFF
D gene: TRBD1; J gene: TRBJ2-2; V gene: TRBV5-4; clone size: few; CDR3 DNA: TGTGCCAGCAGCTTGCCCGGGACAGCCACCGGGGAGCTGTTTTTT; CDR3 protein: CASSLPGTATGELFF
D gene: -; J gene: TRBJ1-1; V gene: TRBV5-1; clone size: many; CDR3 DNA: TGCGCCAGCAGCTTGGATCGGGTGGATGAAGCTTTCTTT; CDR3 protein: CASSLDRVDEAFF
D gene: -; J gene: TRBJ2-7; V gene: TRBV7-2; clone size: many; CDR3 DNA: TGTGCCAGCAGCTTAGACGGCGACTTCTACGAGCAGTACTTC; CDR3 protein: CASSLDGDFYEQYF
D gene: TRBD1; J gene: TRBJ2-7; V gene: TRBV5-1; clone size: many; CDR3 DNA: TGCGCCAGCAGCCCCCGACAGGGAATGAACGAGCAGTACTTC; CDR3 protein: CASSPRQGMNEQYF
D gene: TRBD1; J gene: TRBJ1-2; V gene: TRBV20-1; clone size: many; CDR3 DNA: TGCAGTGCTGTCAGACCGGGACAGGGGAATGGCTACACCTTC; CDR3 protein: CSAVRPGQGNGYTF
D gene: -; J gene: TRBJ2-7; V gene: TRBV5-6; clone size: many; CDR3 DNA: TGTGCCAGCGCTCACCCCAGGAGCTTCGAGCAGTACTTC; CDR3 protein: CASAHPRSFEQYF
D gene: -; J gene: TRBJ1-3; V gene: TRBV19; clone size: many; CDR3 DNA: TGTGCCAGTAGTATGGGGGGCCTCGGAAACACCATATATTTT; CDR3 protein: CASSMGGLGNTIYF
D gene: -; J gene: TRBJ2-2; V gene: TRBV3-1; clone size: many; CDR3 DNA: TGTGCCAGCAGCCAGTTGAACACCGGGGAGCTGTTTTTT; CDR3 protein: CASSQLNTGELFF
D gene: TRBD2; J gene: TRBJ2-5; V gene: TRBV7-2; clone size: many; CDR3 DNA: TGTGCCAGCAGCCAAGGGAGGGTGGGGGAGACCCAGTACTTC; CDR3 protein: CASSQGRVGETQYF
D gene: -; J gene: TRBJ2-6; V gene: TRBV19; clone size: many; CDR3 DNA: TGTGCCAGTAGGGGGCTTCTAGACTCTGGGGCCAACGTCCTGACTTTC; CDR3 protein: CASRGLLDSGANVLTF
D gene: -; J gene: TRBJ1-1; V gene: TRBV25-1; clone size: many; CDR3 DNA: TGTGCCAGCACAGCCCCGGGACCGCGGACTACTGAAGCTTTCTTT; CDR3 protein: CASTAPGPRTTEAFF
D gene: -; J gene: TRBJ2-7; V gene: TRBV11-2; clone size: -; CDR3 DNA: TGTGCCAGCAGCTTATGGGAACACGAGCAGTACTTC; CDR3 protein: CASSLWEHEQYF
D gene: -; J gene: TRBJ2-2; V gene: TRBV18; clone size: many; CDR3 DNA: TGTGCCAGCTCACCACTGGGAGCCGACGGGGAGCTGTTTTTT; CDR3 protein: CASSPLGADGELFF
D gene: -; J gene: TRBJ2-7; V gene: TRBV6-1; clone size: many; CDR3 DNA: TGTGCCAGCGGGCGAGGGTTTGAGTACGAGCAGTACTTC; CDR3 protein: CASGRGFEYEQYF
D gene: -; J gene: TRBJ2-3; V gene: TRBV25-1; clone size: many; CDR3 DNA: TGTGCCAGCCGGTCCTACACAGATACGCAGTATTTT; CDR3 protein: CASRSYTDTQYF
D gene: TRBD1; J gene: TRBJ1-2; V gene: TRBV5-1; clone size: medium-sized; CDR3 DNA: TGCGCCAGCAGCTTCGCCGGGACAGCTGTAATCTATGGCTACACCTTC; CDR3 protein: CASSFAGTAVIYGYTF